These 10 T cell receptor beta chains originate from one sample sequenced in a study of CD8 T cells in Susac syndrome. Random hexamers primed reverse transcription of about 0.45 to 1 ug RNA. TCRdb used MiXCR to reprocess the immunoSEQ multiplex PCR reads, holding one entry per CDR3 protein. The table lists about 100,000 distinct CDR3 sequences, approximately 95% of them singletons. The specimen was CD8+ T cells from PBMCs. The origin of the receptors is a human donor with Susac syndrome.

This clonotype was detected only once. The rearrangement uses TRBV3-1 and TRBJ2-6, with D uncertain. The V end lost 8 bases, the J end lost 1 base, and 6 bases lay between the germline ends. Germline loops: CDR1 LGHDT, CDR2 YNNKEL (reference sequence). The length of the CDR3 is 13 residues. CDR3 in amino acids: CASGLSGANVLTF. CDR3 bases: TGTGCCAGCGGCCTATCTGGGGCCAACGTCCTGACTTTC. Supplemented by reference TRBV3-1 and TRBJ2-6, the full variable domain reads DTAVSQTPKYLVTQMGNDKSIKCEQNLGHDTMYWYKQDSKKFLKIMFSYNNKELIINETVPNRFSPKSPDKAHLNLHINSLELGDSAVYFCASGLSGANVLTFGAGSRLTVL.

This sequence joins TRBV3-1 and TRBJ2-3, with 10 bases fitting TRBD2. V trimming: 2 bases; J trimming: 5 bases; junction bases outside the gene matches: 7. The CDR3 is 16 residues long. CDR1 and CDR2 from the germline V gene are LGHDT and YNNKEL (reference sequence). The CDR3 is CASSQNLAGAGDTQYF. The CDR3 DNA is TGTGCCAGCAGCCAAAATCTAGCGGGAGCAGGAGATACGCAGTATTTT.

The chain carries TRBV7-9 and TRBJ2-7; D gene uncertain. Trimming shortened V by 5 bases and J by 6 bases, and 14 bases separated the two germline ends. The CDR3 covers 13 residues. In germline, CDR1 is SEHNR, CDR2 FQNEAQ (reference sequence). The CDR3 sequence: CASSRDPQVEQYF. Written as DNA, the CDR3 is TGTGCCAGCAGCAGGGATCCGCAGGTCGAGCAGTACTTC.

Of note for this clonotype: At one boundary the junction diverges from the germline segment, which might be a read error. The chain uses TRBV20-1 and TRBJ2-1; 8 bases match TRBD2. CDR3 size: 17 residues. The V gene's germline CDR1 is DFQATT and CDR2 SNEGSKA (reference sequence). CDR3 nucleotides: TGCAGGGCTACCGGGACTAGTGCCTCAAGCTCCTACAATGAGCAGTTCTTC. As protein: CRATGTSASSSYNEQFF.

This chain uses TRBV27 with TRBJ1-4; D uncertain. V shed 3 bases and J shed 4 bases, with 12 bases lying between them. Germline V gene data show CDR1 as MNHEY and CDR2 as SMNVEV (reference sequence). This CDR3 is built from 15 residues. CDR3 nucleotide sequence: TGTGCCAGCAGTTTGGCCCCGGAAAATAATGAAAAACTGTTTTTT. As protein: CASSLAPENNEKLFF.

The V call is TRBV28, the J call TRBJ1-5; unclear D gene. Germline CDR1 reads MDHEN; CDR2 reads SYDVKM. The length of the CDR3 is 13 residues. V gave up 6 bases and J gave up 8 bases, with 14 bases separating them. The CDR3 nucleotides read TGTGCCAGCAGCCCAGCTACCGTAGAGCCCCAGCATTTT. This encodes CASSPATVEPQHF.

The V gene is TRBV5-6, the J gene TRBJ2-1, with TRBD2 as a possible D gene (7 bases). V was cut by 2 bases and J by 5 bases, with 14 bases left in between. This CDR3 spans 15 amino acids. CDR1 and CDR2 from the germline V gene are SGHDT and YYEEEE. The CDR3 coding sequence is TGTGCCAGCAGCTTCTCGGGGGGCCTCGACAATGAGCAGTTCTTC. It codes for CASSFSGGLDNEQFF.

The J gene is TRBJ1-4, the V gene TRBV27; D is unclear. Germline CDR1 reads MNHEY; CDR2 reads SMNVEV (reference sequence). CDR3 length: 13 residues. The V end lost 2 bases, the J end lost 8 bases, and 9 bases lay between the germline ends. The CDR3 bases are TGTGCCAGCAGTTTAATGGCTCAGGAAAAACTGTTTTTT. Encoded protein: CASSLMAQEKLFF.

The CDR3 DNA is TGTGCCAGCAGCTTAAGTGGCAGGGCGACCGGGGAGCTGTTTTTT. Protein: CASSLSGRATGELFF. The chain is built from TRBV11-2 and TRBJ2-2; possibly TRBD1 for D (5 bases). Germline values: CDR1 SGHAT, CDR2 FQNNGV. This CDR3 region has 15 residues. V lost 2 bases and J lost 5, with 12 bases in between.

The rearrangement links TRBV6-4 to TRBJ1-1; D call uncertain. Trimming removed 4 bases from V and 1 base from J, with 7 bases in between. This CDR3 is 13 amino acids long. Germline V lookup: CDR1 MRHNA, CDR2 SNTAGT. CDR3 in DNA: TGTGCCAGCAGTGCCTCTAGGAACACTGAAGCTTTCTTT. It specifies CASSASRNTEAFF.